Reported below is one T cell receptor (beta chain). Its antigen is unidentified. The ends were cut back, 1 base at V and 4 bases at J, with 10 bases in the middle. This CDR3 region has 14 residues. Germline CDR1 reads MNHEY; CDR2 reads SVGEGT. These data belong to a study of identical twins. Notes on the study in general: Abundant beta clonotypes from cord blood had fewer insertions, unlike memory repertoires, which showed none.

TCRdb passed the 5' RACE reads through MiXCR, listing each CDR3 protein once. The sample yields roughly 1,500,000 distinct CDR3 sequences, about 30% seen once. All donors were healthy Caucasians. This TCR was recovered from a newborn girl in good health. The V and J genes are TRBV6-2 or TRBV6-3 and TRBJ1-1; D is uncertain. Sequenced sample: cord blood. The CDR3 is CASSYWAMGTEAFF. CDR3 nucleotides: TGTGCCAGCAGTTACTGGGCTATGGGCACTGAAGCTTTCTTT.